The 30 T cell receptor beta chains below come from one sample, sequenced in a study of blood T cell repertoires in COVID-19. The data were produced by immunoSEQ multiplex PCR, yet TCRdb's version contains in-frame clones alone and is incomplete. The repertoire holds 55,000 to 90,000 clones, with 91% as singletons. Specimen: peripheral blood. These receptors were collected from a human donor with active COVID-19. The donor label of this sample is uncertain.

This clone was counted a few times. The genes are TRBV27 and TRBJ1-3; D is possibly TRBD1 (5 bases). V was clipped by 5 bases and J by 0 bases, with 11 bases between them. The CDR3 loop spans 15 amino acids. Per the germline V gene, CDR1 is MNHEY and CDR2 is SMNVEV (reference sequence). CDR3 sequence: CASSRGGSSGNTIYF. In DNA form, the CDR3 reads TGTGCCAGCAGTCGCGGGGGGTCCTCTGGAAACACCATATATTTT.

V is TRBV19 and J is TRBJ2-7; D not certain. CDR1 is LNHDA, CDR2 SQIVND, per germline (reference sequence). This CDR3 contains 13 residues. The V and J ends lost 4 bases and 2 bases respectively, with 9 bases between them. CDR3 DNA: TGTGCCAGTAGTAACGCAGTTACCTACGAGCAGTACTTC. This sequence encodes CASSNAVTYEQYF.

The chain links TRBV7-9 to TRBJ2-2; TRBD1 matches at 7 bases. Germline CDR1 and CDR2: SEHNR and FQNEAQ (reference sequence). With 4 bases clipped from V and 2 bases from J, the junction kept 1 base outside the gene matches. The CDR3 consists of 14 residues. CDR3 in amino acids: CASSWDSNTGELFF. CDR3 bases: TGTGCCAGCAGCTGGGACAGTAACACCGGGGAGCTGTTTTTT.

This sequence joins TRBV10-1 and TRBJ2-1, with 10 bases that match TRBD1. CDR3 length: 13 amino acids. The germline V gene has CDR1 WNHNN and CDR2 SYGVQD (reference sequence). Trimming at V came to 5 bases and at J to 10 bases, leaving 5 bases not matched to a gene. This CDR3 reads CASSSGQGDEQFF. The CDR3 region has the DNA TGCGCCAGCAGTTCAGGACAGGGGGACGAGCAGTTCTTC.

A single count supports this clone. The chain employs TRBV5-1 and TRBJ2-5; D uncertain. With 1 base removed from V and 5 bases from J, the gap between germline ends came to 9 bases. Germline lookup yields CDR1 SGHRS and CDR2 YFSETQ. The CDR3 totals 13 residues. The CDR3, as DNA: TGCGCCAGCAGCTTGACTCTCATGGAGACCCAGTACTTC. Its protein product is CASSLTLMETQYF.

The genes are TRBV29-1 and TRBJ2-1; weak D call: TRBD2 (6 bases). Per the germline V gene, CDR1 is SQVTM and CDR2 is ANQGSEA. The CDR3 extends over 11 amino acids. Between the trimmed V and J ends, which lost 2 bases and 9 bases, there was a span of 8 bases. CDR3 sequence reads: CSVEKTSEQFF. CDR3 nucleotides: TGCAGCGTTGAAAAGACTAGTGAGCAGTTCTTC.

CDR3 loop: CASSTRVDEQFF. CDR3 DNA: TGTGCCAGTAGCACCAGGGTCGATGAGCAGTTCTTC. This chain joins TRBV19 and TRBJ2-1; D may be TRBD1 (5 bases). The CDR3 consists of 12 residues. V dropped 6 bases and J dropped 8 bases, with 11 bases sitting between them. Looked up from germline, CDR1 is LNHDA and CDR2 is SQIVND (reference sequence).

The chain couples TRBV2 to TRBJ1-5; TRBD1 agrees at 7 bases. Germline V CDR1 and CDR2: SNHLY, FYNNEI. V dropped 6 bases and J dropped 0; count of bases not matched to a gene: 5. The CDR3 runs 15 residues. In DNA, the CDR3 is TGTGCCAGCAGCAGGACAGGTCATAGCAATCAGCCCCAGCATTTT. Its protein is CASSRTGHSNQPQHF.

This rearrangement joins TRBV6-5 to TRBJ2-2; D perhaps matches TRBD1 (6 bases). This CDR3 contains 15 residues. Germline CDR1 and CDR2: MNHEY and SVGAGI. V dropped 10 bases and J dropped 7 bases, with 22 bases sitting between them. CDR3 coding DNA: TGTGCCACCAAGACAGGCCCGATTAGAGGCGGGGAGCTGTTTTTT. Translated, it gives CATKTGPIRGGELFF.

The chain joins TRBV4-3 to TRBJ1-5, with D tentatively TRBD1 (5 bases). V lost 1 base to trimming and J lost 5 bases, with 9 bases between them. The CDR3 contains 14 residues. CDR1 LGHNA and CDR2 YSLEER come from the germline V gene. This CDR3 reads CASSQVQGDQPQHF. The CDR3 DNA is TGCGCCAGCAGCCAAGTGCAGGGTGATCAGCCCCAGCATTTT.

The chain combines TRBV7-8 with TRBJ1-6; no firm D call. This CDR3 region has 17 residues. Germline-derived CDR1 and CDR2 are SGHVS and FQNEAQ. The ends were cut back, 4 bases at V and 7 bases at J, with 20 bases in the middle. The CDR3 loop is CASSSTTLTVKNSPLHF. CDR3 sequence (DNA): TGTGCCAGCAGCTCTACCACTCTTACGGTCAAGAATTCACCCCTCCACTTT.

This clone was seen once. The V and J genes are TRBV19 and TRBJ1-6; weak D call: TRBD1 (5 bases). The V gene lost 7 bases and the J gene lost 8 bases, with 18 bases spanning the gap. CDR1 LNHDA and CDR2 SQIVND come from the germline V gene (reference sequence). This CDR3 spans 15 amino acids. CDR3 amino acids: CASTPAGRDDSPLHF. DNA of the CDR3: TGTGCCAGTACCCCTGCCGGCAGGGATGATTCACCCCTCCACTTT.

The rearrangement links TRBV12-5 to TRBJ1-1; D unclear. Deletions cut 3 bases from V and 4 bases from J, with 6 bases between. The CDR3 has 12 amino acids. From germline, CDR1 is LGHNT and CDR2 FRNRAP. The CDR3 loop is CASGFAGTEAFF. In DNA form, the CDR3 reads TGTGCTAGTGGTTTTGCAGGCACTGAAGCTTTCTTT.

The chain uses TRBV28 and TRBJ1-6; a possible D gene is TRBD1 (5 bases). The germline V gene encodes CDR1 MDHEN and CDR2 SYDVKM. V lost 8 bases and J lost 5, with 16 bases in between. The CDR3 extends over 15 amino acids. As DNA, the CDR3 is TGTGCCAGCTGGGGCGGGGGGGAAGATAATTCACCCCTCCACTTT. Protein sequence: CASWGGGEDNSPLHF.

This clone was recorded a few times. The genes are TRBV5-4 and TRBJ1-4, with TRBD1 as a possible D gene (6 bases). Between the trimmed V and J ends, which lost 1 base and 5 bases, there was a span of 9 bases. Germline CDR1 SGHNT, CDR2 YYREEE (reference sequence). The CDR3 loop spans 14 amino acids. The CDR3 DNA reads as TGTGCCAGCAGCTTGACAGGGCCCAATGAAAAACTGTTTTTT. This encodes CASSLTGPNEKLFF.

This rearrangement joins TRBV7-8 to TRBJ2-1; 8 positions agree with TRBD2. Losses at the gene ends were 1 base for V and 11 bases for J; bases not matched to a gene: 1. This CDR3 region has 12 residues. Germline assignment: CDR1 SGHVS and CDR2 FQNEAQ. CDR3 protein: CASSLVAGQQFF. The CDR3 DNA is TGTGCCAGCAGCTTAGTAGCGGGACAGCAGTTCTTC.

J is TRBJ1-4 and V is TRBV18; D is uncertain. Germline CDR1 KGHSH, CDR2 LQKENI. Deletions cut 3 bases from V and 4 bases from J, with 12 bases between. The CDR3 loop spans 15 amino acids. The chain's CDR3 is CASSPEREINEKLFF. In DNA form, the CDR3 reads TGTGCCAGCTCACCGGAGCGGGAGATTAATGAAAAACTGTTTTTT.

The rearrangement joins TRBV25-1 to TRBJ1-2; TRBD1 matches 7 bases. CDR1 and CDR2 from the germline V gene are MGHDK and SYGVNS. The CDR3 runs to 14 residues. Trimming at V came to 6 bases and at J to 4 bases, leaving 8 bases not matched to a gene. CDR3 sequence reads: CASSPTDRVYGYTF. For the CDR3, the DNA is TGTGCCAGCAGCCCTACTGACAGGGTCTATGGCTACACCTTC.

This clone was seen just once. This sequence joins TRBV14 and TRBJ2-2; TRBD2 agrees at 12 bases. The CDR3 extends over 17 amino acids. CDR1 and CDR2 (germline): SGHDN, FVKESK. With V trimmed by 3 bases and J by 4 bases, 6 bases remained unmatched. CDR3 nucleotides: TGTGCCAGCAGCCAGGACCGACTAGCGGGAGTCACCGGGGAGCTGTTTTTT. Its protein product is CASSQDRLAGVTGELFF.

V gene TRBV18 combines with J gene TRBJ1-1; a possible D gene is TRBD1 (5 bases). Germline V gene sequence: CDR1 KGHSH, CDR2 LQKENI. The CDR3 covers 12 residues. V lost 2 bases and J lost 8, with 9 bases in between. CDR3 residues: CASSPGGDEAFF. The CDR3 DNA is TGTGCCAGCTCACCAGGGGGGGACGAAGCTTTCTTT.

This chain uses TRBV5-4 with TRBJ1-5; D call uncertain. Germline values: CDR1 SGHNT, CDR2 YYREEE (reference sequence). There are 12 residues in the CDR3. V lost 4 bases and J 4 bases, leaving 6 bases between the germline ends. CDR3 nucleotide sequence: TGTGCCAGCAGCCTAGAGAATCAGCCCCAGCATTTT. This sequence encodes CASSLENQPQHF. Using reference TRBV5-4 and TRBJ1-5 for the parts outside the CDR3, the full variable domain is ETGVTQSPTHLIKTRGQQVTLRCSSQSGHNTVSWYQQALGQGPQFIFQYYREEENGRGNFPPRFSGLQFPNYSSELNVNALELDDSALYLCASSLENQPQHFGDGTRLSIL.

The chain carries TRBV14 and TRBJ2-2; D gene unclear. The germline V and J ends were trimmed by 1 base and 1 base, with 13 bases remaining between them. The CDR3 is 17 amino acids. The V gene's germline CDR1 is SGHDN and CDR2 FVKESK. In DNA form, the CDR3 reads TGTGCCAGCAGCCAAGGGAGCCCATCGGTGAACACCGGGGAGCTGTTTTTT. Protein product: CASSQGSPSVNTGELFF.

The chain joins TRBV15 to TRBJ1-2; no clear D. V shed 1 base and J shed 4 bases, with 7 bases lying between them. Germline assignment: CDR1 LNHNV and CDR2 YYDKDF (reference sequence). The CDR3 is 13 residues long. DNA of the CDR3: TGTGCCACCAGCAGAGGCGGGTCCTATGGCTACACCTTC. It specifies CATSRGGSYGYTF.

The chain combines TRBV18 with TRBJ2-7; 9 bases are shared with TRBD1. The CDR3 has 15 amino acids. V was pared by 3 bases and J by 3 bases, with 6 bases of the junction left unmatched. From germline, CDR1 is KGHSH and CDR2 LQKENI. CDR3 residues: CASSPTGQGIYEQYF. The CDR3 nucleotides read TGTGCCAGCTCACCGACGGGACAGGGTATCTACGAGCAGTACTTC.

J is TRBJ2-7 and V is TRBV4-3; TRBD2 matches at 12 bases. Unmatched junction bases numbered 4, after V lost 3 bases and J lost 4 bases. There are 15 residues in the CDR3. CDR1 and CDR2 from the germline V gene are LGHNA and YSLEER. DNA for the CDR3: TGCGCCAGCAGCCAGGCTAGCGGGAGGGGGTACGAGCAGTACTTC. It encodes CASSQASGRGYEQYF.

This chain joins TRBV6-2 or TRBV6-3 and TRBJ2-1, with TRBD2 as a possible D gene (6 bases). Germline V CDR1 and CDR2: MNHEY, SVGEGT. This CDR3 is built from 16 residues. V was cut by 0 bases and J by 4 bases, with 13 bases left in between. The CDR3 loop reads CASSYSRLGVYNEQFF. CDR3 bases: TGTGCCAGCAGTTACTCGCGACTAGGGGTATACAATGAGCAGTTCTTC.

The rearrangement links TRBV11-2 to TRBJ2-4, with D possibly matching TRBD2 (6 bases). The ends were cut back, 6 bases at V and 5 bases at J, with 17 bases in the middle. The CDR3 runs to 15 residues. CDR1 is SGHAT and CDR2 is FQNNGV in the germline V gene. The chain's CDR3 is CASSRTSQSQNIQYF. Here the CDR3 DNA reads TGTGCCAGCAGTCGAACTAGCCAAAGCCAAAACATTCAGTACTTC. Full variable domain (outside the CDR3, taken from reference TRBV11-2 and TRBJ2-4): EAGVAQSPRYKIIEKRQSVAFWCNPISGHATLYWYQQILGQGPKLLIQFQNNGVVDDSQLPKDRFSAERLKGVDSTLKIQPAKLEDSAVYLCASSRTSQSQNIQYFGAGTRLSVL.

In DNA, the CDR3 is TGCGCCAGCAGCCACCCGACAGGACAGGGGAATAGCAATCAGCCCCAGCATTTT. This gives the protein CASSHPTGQGNSNQPQHF. The chain uses TRBV4-1 and TRBJ1-5; 9 bases are a match to TRBD1. Germline V lookup: CDR1 MGHRA, CDR2 YSYEKL. Losses at the gene ends were 3 bases for V and 0 bases for J; bases not matched to a gene: 9. The length of the CDR3 is 18 residues.

A word on this clone: This specimen includes other DNA sequences encoding the same CDR3. The chain employs TRBV28 and TRBJ2-4; D possibly corresponds to TRBD1 (6 bases). Germline V gives CDR1 MDHEN, CDR2 SYDVKM. Trimming pared 6 bases from V and 1 base from J, leaving 10 bases between. The CDR3 totals 14 residues. The CDR3 coding sequence is TGTGCCAGCAGCCTCCAGGGGGCCAAAAACATTCAGTACTTC. It encodes CASSLQGAKNIQYF.

V and J are TRBV6-2 or TRBV6-3 and TRBJ2-1; D may be TRBD2 (5 bases). Germline assignment: CDR1 MNHEY and CDR2 SVGEGT. This CDR3 has 12 amino acids. Trimming left V 3 bases short and J 9 bases short, with 9 bases between. The CDR3 loop reads CASSYYGVEQFF. The CDR3 DNA follows: TGTGCCAGCAGTTATTACGGGGTTGAGCAGTTCTTC.